This T cell receptor beta chain appears in the sequencing data of a study of cytomegalovirus exposure and HLA in healthy donors. Use of 60 Vbeta and 13 Jbeta primers characterized the PCR. Libraries were prepared by immunoSEQ multiplex PCR; TCRdb keeps only in-frame clonotypes and omits some of them. The sample lists under 200,000 clones, under 80% occurring once. What was sequenced was PBMCs. The receptor was derived from a man aged 35 to 55 in good health and CMV-seronegative.

CDR3 amino acids: CSVEEAVAKNIQYF. In nucleotides, the CDR3 is TGCAGCGTTGAAGAAGCGGTAGCCAAAAACATTCAGTACTTC. The chain has TRBV29-1 and TRBJ2-4, with D maybe TRBD2 (5 bases). Per germline, CDR1 SQVTM and CDR2 ANQGSEA. The V and J ends lost 0 bases and 0 bases respectively, with 6 bases between them. The CDR3 has 14 residues.